Listed below are T cell receptor beta chains from one sample, sequenced in a study of blood T cell repertoires in COVID-19. The method was immunoSEQ multiplex PCR; TCRdb's version includes in-frame clones alone and lacks a portion of them. The data contain 150,000 to 200,000 clones, approximately 87% of them singletons. Sequencing was carried out using peripheral blood. These receptors were obtained from a woman aged 70-85 years with acute or convalescent COVID-19. CDR3s include the opening cysteine and the closing phenylalanine or tryptophan. D genes are given only for firm matches. Size is stated for part of the rows, as once, few or many counts, or as a class when the clone is expanded.

>TRBD1|-|TRBJ1-5|TRBV5-1
CASSSTTGSNQPQHF
TGCGCCAGCAGCTCAACGACAGGGTCCAATCAGCCCCAGCATTTT
>TRBD2|-|TRBJ2-1|TRBV10-1
CASSETPSGSVEQFF
TGCGCCAGCAGTGAGACCCCTAGCGGGAGTGTTGAGCAGTTCTTC
>TRBD2|once|TRBJ2-1|TRBV11-3
CASSRRTAGGINEQFF
TGTGCCAGCAGCCGCCGTACAGCGGGAGGAATTAATGAGCAGTTCTTC
>-|-|TRBJ1-1|TRBV9
CASSLRAGGSTEAFF
TGTGCCAGCAGCCTTAGGGCTGGAGGGTCCACTGAAGCTTTCTTT
>TRBD1|-|TRBJ2-1|TRBV2
CASMKGALHNEQFF
TGTGCCAGCATGAAGGGGGCGTTGCACAATGAGCAGTTCTTC
>TRBD1|-|TRBJ1-5|TRBV6-2/TRBV6-3
CASSYPPEGQGTTNQPQHF
TGTGCCAGCAGTTACCCCCCGGAGGGACAGGGGACTACTAATCAGCCCCAGCATTTT
>-|-|TRBJ1-2|TRBV3-1/TRBV3-2
CASSQGVVGTLYYGYTF
TGTGCCAGCAGCCAAGGGGTAGTTGGGACACTCTACTATGGCTACACCTTC
>TRBD1|-|TRBJ2-5|TRBV6-5
CASRSGGKTQYF
TGTGCCAGCAGATCAGGGGGCAAGACCCAGTACTTC
>TRBD1|few|TRBJ1-1|TRBV29-1
CSVVSAGGTEAFF
TGCAGCGTTGTCTCCGCAGGGGGGACTGAAGCTTTCTTT
>-|-|TRBJ1-3|TRBV7-2
CASSLEVTVRAGNTIYF
TGTGCCAGCAGCTTAGAGGTGACAGTCAGGGCTGGAAACACCATATATTTT
>TRBD2|-|TRBJ2-2|TRBV27
CASRLAGGVPGELFF
TGTGCCAGCAGATTAGCGGGAGGGGTCCCCGGGGAGCTGTTTTTT
>-|-|TRBJ2-7|TRBV18
CASSPGLGEQYF
TGTGCCAGCTCACCGGGCCTTGGCGAGCAGTACTTC
>TRBD1|-|TRBJ2-1|TRBV7-3
CASSLSGQVYNEQFF
TGTGCCAGCAGCTTAAGCGGACAGGTCTACAATGAGCAGTTCTTC
>-|-|TRBJ2-6|TRBV7-8
CASRAPGFGANVLTF
TGTGCCAGCAGGGCGCCAGGGTTTGGGGCCAACGTCCTGACTTTC
>-|-|TRBJ2-7|TRBV7-9
CASSFSAYEQYF
TGTGCCAGCAGCTTCTCTGCCTACGAGCAGTACTTC